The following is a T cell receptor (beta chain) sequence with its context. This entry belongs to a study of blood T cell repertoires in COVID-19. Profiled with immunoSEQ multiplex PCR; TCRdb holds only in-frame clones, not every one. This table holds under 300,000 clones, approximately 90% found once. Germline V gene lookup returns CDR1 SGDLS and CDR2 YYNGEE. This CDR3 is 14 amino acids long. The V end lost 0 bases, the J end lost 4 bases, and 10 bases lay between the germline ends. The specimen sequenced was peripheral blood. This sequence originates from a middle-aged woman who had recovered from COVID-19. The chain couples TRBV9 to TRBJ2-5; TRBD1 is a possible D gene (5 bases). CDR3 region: CASSVAGRGETQYF. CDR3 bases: TGTGCCAGCAGCGTAGCTGGAAGGGGAGAGACCCAGTACTTC.